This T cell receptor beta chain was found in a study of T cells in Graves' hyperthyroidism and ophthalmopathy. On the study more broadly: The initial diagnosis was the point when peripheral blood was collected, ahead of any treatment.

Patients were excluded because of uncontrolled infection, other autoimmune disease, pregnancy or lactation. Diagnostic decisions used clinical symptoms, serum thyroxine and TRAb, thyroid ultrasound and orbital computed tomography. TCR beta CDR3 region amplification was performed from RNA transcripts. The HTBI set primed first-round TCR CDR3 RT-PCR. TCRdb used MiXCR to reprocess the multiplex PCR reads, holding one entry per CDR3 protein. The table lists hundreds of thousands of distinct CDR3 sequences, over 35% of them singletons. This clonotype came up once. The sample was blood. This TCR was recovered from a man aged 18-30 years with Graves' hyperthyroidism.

CDR3 nucleotides: TGTGCCATCAGTGAGAGGGGGTCTGAAGCTTTCTTT. It yields the protein CAISERGSEAFF. The rearrangement joins TRBV10-3 to TRBJ1-1; TRBD1 might be the D (6 bases). V lost 2 bases and J 6 bases, leaving 7 bases between the germline ends. The CDR3 sequence is 12 residues long. Germline V gene data show CDR1 as ENHRY and CDR2 as SYGVKD.